This is a list of T cell receptor beta chains from one sample in a study of cytomegalovirus exposure and HLA in healthy donors. Clones were read by immunoSEQ multiplex PCR, and TCRdb kept only the in-frame ones, dropping some. The sample has roughly 100,000 clones, over 75% seen once. Sequenced input: PBMCs. The receptors come from a man between 60 and 70 years old in good health and CMV-seropositive. The conserved cysteine and the conserved F or W are not part of the CDR3 here. The D gene is left open where the match is weak.

TRBV9,TRBD1,TRBJ1-2,ASSPQGGYGYT
TRBV19,TRBD1,TRBJ1-2,ASTWTGGDYGYT
TRBV6-5,TRBD1,TRBJ1-2,ASSGQGPSGYT
TRBV4-1,NA,TRBJ2-7,ASSQDRGAMYEQY
TRBV28,TRBD1,TRBJ1-2,ASSTGAWYGYT
TRBV5-6,TRBD2,TRBJ2-1,ASSLTSGGYNEQF
TRBV7-8,TRBD2,TRBJ2-2,ASSPWTSGGVGELF
TRBV19,TRBD1,TRBJ1-2,ASDGVGGGNGYT
TRBV29-1,TRBD1,TRBJ1-5,SIWTGGNQPQH
TRBV11-3,TRBD1,TRBJ2-7,ASSLRGGSDEQY
TRBV27,NA,TRBJ2-3,ASSLSGRGLGDTQY
TRBV6-1,TRBD1,TRBJ1-4,ASSAGQGGEKLF
TRBV28,TRBD2,TRBJ2-5,ASSFRTSGGQETQY
TRBV6-5,TRBD1,TRBJ2-7,ASSPGTGYAYEQY
TRBV7-6,TRBD1,TRBJ2-7,ASSLTGNYEQY
TRBV6-1,NA,NA,ASSEAQVWISYEQY
TRBV7-2,TRBD1,TRBJ1-1,ASSPPGTGIAF
TRBV11-3,TRBD1,TRBJ2-7,ASSPRDSLYEQY
TRBV5-1,TRBD2,TRBJ2-5,ASSPGEGQTQY
TRBV11-2,TRBD2,TRBJ2-3,ASSLDVAGGPGADTQY
TRBV5-6,NA,TRBJ1-2,ASSLWAGNYGYT
TRBV2,TRBD2,TRBJ2-3,AGSPERGVTDTQY
TRBV7-3,TRBD2,TRBJ2-5,ASSSGLGQAETQY
TRBV25-1,NA,TRBJ1-1,ASSDWTFTEAF
TRBV19,TRBD1,TRBJ1-1,ASSATGQGGTEAF
TRBV30,NA,TRBJ1-5,ASSGEDQPQH
TRBV15,NA,TRBJ1-3,ATSSDSSSGNTIY
TRBV7-9,TRBD2,TRBJ2-7,ASSLGSGGHLSYEQY
TRBV7-2,NA,TRBJ1-2,ASSLAVGRQAGYGYT
TRBV28,NA,TRBJ1-3,ASTGAGNTIY
TRBV5-1,TRBD1,TRBJ2-5,ASSKGAETQY